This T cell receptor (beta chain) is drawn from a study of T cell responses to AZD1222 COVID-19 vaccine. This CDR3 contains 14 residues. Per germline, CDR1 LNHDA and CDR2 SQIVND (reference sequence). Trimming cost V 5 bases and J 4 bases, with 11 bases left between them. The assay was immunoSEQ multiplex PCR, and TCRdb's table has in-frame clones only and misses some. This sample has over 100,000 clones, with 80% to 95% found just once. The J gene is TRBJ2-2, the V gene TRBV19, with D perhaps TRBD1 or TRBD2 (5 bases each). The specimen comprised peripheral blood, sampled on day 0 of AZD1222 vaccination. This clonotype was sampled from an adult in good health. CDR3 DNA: TGTGCCAGTAGTGACTGGGGGTTCACCGGGGAGCTGTTTTTT. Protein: CASSDWGFTGELFF. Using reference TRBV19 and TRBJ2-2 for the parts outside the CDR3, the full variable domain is DGGITQSPKYLFRKEGQNVTLSCEQNLNHDAMYWYRQDPGQGLRLIYYSQIVNDFQKGDIAEGYSVSREKKESFPLTVTSAQKNPTAFYLCASSDWGFTGELFFGEGSRLTVL.